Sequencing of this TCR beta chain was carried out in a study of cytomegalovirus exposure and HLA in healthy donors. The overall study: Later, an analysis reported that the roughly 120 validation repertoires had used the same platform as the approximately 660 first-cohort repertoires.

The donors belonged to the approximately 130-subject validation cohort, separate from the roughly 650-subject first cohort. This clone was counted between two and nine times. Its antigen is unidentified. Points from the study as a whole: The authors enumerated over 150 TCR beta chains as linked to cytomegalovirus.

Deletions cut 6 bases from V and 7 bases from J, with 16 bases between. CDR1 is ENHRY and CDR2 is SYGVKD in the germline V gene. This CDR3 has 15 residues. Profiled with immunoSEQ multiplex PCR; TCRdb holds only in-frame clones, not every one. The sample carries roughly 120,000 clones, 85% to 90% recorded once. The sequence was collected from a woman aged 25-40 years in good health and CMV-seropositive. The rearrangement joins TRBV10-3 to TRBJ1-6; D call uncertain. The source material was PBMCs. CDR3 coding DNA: TGTGCCATCAGGGCAGTTTTGGGCTCGAATTCACCCCTCCACTTT. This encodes CAIRAVLGSNSPLHF.